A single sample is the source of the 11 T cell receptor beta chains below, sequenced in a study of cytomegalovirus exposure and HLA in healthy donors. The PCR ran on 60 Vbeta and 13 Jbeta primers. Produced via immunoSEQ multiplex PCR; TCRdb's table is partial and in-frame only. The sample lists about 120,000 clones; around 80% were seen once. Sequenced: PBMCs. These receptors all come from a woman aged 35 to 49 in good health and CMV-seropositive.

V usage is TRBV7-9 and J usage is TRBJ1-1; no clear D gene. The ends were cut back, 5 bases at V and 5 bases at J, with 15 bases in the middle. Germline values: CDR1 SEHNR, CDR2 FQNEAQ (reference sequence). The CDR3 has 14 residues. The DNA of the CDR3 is TGTGCCAGCAGCCCTTACCGGGAGGTAACTGAAGCTTTCTTT. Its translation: CASSPYREVTEAFF.

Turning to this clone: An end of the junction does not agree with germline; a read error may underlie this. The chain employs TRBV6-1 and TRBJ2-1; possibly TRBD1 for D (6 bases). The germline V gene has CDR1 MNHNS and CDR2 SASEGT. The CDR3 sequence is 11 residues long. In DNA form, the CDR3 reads TGTGCCAGCAGGGAAACAGGCAGGGGACTCTTC. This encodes CASRETGRGLF.

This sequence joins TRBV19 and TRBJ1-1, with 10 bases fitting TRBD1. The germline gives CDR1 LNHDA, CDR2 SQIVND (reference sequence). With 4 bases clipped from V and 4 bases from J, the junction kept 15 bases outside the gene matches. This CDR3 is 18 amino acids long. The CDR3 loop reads CASSTLGTGDEVSTEAFF. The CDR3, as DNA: TGTGCCAGTAGTACGCTAGGGACAGGGGACGAAGTGAGCACTGAAGCTTTCTTT.

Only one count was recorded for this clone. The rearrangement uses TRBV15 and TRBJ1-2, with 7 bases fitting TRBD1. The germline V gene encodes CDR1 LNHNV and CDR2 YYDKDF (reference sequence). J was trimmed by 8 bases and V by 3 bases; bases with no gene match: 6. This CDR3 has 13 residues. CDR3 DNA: TGTGCCACCAGCAGGGGAAGGGGACAGGGCTACACCTTC. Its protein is CATSRGRGQGYTF.

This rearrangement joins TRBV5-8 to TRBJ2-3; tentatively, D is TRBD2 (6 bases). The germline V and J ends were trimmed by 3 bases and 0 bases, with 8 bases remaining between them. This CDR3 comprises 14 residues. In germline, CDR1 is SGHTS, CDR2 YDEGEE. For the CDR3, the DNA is TGTGCCAGCAGCTATGGGACTAGCACAGATACGCAGTATTTT. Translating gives CASSYGTSTDTQYF.

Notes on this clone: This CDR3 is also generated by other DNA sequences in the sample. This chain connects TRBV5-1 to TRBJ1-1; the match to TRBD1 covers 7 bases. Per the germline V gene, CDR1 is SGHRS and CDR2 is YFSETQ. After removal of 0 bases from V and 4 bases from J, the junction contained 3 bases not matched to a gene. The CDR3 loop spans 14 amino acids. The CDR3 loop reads CASSLAGGSTEAFF. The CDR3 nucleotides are TGCGCCAGCAGCTTGGCAGGGGGGTCCACTGAAGCTTTCTTT.

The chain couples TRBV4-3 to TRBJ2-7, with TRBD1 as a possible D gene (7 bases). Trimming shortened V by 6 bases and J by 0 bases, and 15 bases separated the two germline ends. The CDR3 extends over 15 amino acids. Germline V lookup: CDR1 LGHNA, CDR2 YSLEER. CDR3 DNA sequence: TGCGCCAGCAGGGCGGGACAGCCGTTCTCCTACGAGCAGTACTTC. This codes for CASRAGQPFSYEQYF.

The CDR3 is CASSLDPNYGYTF. The CDR3 DNA is TGCGCCAGCAGCTTGGATCCAAACTATGGCTACACCTTC. This rearrangement joins TRBV5-1 to TRBJ1-2; D remains ambiguous. V lost 0 bases, J lost 2 bases, and 5 bases lay in between. Germline V gives CDR1 SGHRS, CDR2 YFSETQ. CDR3 length: 13 residues.

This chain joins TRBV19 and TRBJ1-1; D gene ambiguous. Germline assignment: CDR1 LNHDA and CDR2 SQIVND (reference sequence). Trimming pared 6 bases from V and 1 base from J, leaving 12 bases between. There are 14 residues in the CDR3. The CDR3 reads CASSPYDGNTEAFF. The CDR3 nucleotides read TGTGCCAGTAGCCCCTATGATGGGAACACTGAAGCTTTCTTT.

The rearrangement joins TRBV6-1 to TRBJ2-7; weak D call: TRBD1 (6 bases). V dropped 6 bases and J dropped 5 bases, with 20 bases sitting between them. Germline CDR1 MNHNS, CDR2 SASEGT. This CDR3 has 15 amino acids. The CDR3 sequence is CASRLTGISFNEQYF. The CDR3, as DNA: TGTGCCAGCAGGTTAACAGGGATAAGTTTCAACGAGCAGTACTTC.

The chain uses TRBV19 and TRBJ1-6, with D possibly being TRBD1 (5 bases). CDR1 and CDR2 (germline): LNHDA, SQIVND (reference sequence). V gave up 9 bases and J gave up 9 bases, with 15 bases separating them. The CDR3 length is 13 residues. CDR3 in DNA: TGTGCCAGCCGCAGGGAGCGGGGTTCACCCCTCCACTTT. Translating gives CASRRERGSPLHF.